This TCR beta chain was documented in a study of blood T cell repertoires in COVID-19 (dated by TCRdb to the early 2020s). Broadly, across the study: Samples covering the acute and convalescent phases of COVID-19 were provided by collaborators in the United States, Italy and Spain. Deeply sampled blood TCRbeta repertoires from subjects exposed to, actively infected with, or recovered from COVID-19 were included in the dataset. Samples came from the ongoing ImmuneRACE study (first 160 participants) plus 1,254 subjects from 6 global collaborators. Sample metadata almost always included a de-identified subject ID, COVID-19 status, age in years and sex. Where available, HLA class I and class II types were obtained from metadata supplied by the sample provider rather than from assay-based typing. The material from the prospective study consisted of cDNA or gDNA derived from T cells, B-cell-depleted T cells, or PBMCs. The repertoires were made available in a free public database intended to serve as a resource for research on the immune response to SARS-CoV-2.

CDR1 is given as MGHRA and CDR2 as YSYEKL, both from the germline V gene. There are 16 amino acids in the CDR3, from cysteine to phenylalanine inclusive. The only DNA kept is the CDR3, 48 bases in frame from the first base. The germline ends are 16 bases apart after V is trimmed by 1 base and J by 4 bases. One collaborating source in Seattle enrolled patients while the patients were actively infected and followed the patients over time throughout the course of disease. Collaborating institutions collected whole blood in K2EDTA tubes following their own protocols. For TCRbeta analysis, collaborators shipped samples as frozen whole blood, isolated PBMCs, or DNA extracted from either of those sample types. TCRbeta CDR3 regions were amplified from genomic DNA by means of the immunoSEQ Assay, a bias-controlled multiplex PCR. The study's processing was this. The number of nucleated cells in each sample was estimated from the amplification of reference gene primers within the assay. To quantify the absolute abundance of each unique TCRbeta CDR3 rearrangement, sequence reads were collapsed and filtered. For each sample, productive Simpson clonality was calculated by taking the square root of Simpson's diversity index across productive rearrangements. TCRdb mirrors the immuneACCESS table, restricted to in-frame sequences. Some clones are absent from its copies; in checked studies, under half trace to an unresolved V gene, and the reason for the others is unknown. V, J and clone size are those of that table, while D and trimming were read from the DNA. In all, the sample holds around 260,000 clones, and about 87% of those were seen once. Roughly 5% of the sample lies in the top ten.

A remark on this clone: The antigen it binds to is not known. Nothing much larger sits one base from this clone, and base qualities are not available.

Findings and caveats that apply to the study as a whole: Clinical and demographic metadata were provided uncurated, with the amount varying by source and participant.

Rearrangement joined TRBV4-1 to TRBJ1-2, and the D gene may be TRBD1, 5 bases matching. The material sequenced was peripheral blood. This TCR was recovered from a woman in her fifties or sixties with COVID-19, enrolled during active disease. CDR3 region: CASSQGVDRPGYGYTF. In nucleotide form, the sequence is TGCGCCAGCAGCCAAGGGGTCGACAGACCGGGCTATGGCTACACCTTC.